The sample holds a few counts of the clone carrying this TCR beta chain. Its antigen is unknown. Individual cDNA molecules received unique molecular identifiers. TCRdb recomputed calls from the 5' RACE reads with MiXCR, one row per CDR3 protein. The sample has tens of thousands of distinct CDR3 sequences, around 13% seen once; the top ten hold roughly 5.3%. The sample originates from a study of early T cells in non-severe SARS-CoV-2 infection. Study overall: Sequencing targeted bulk RNA from unsorted whole blood, leaving chains unpaired. The study, taken as a whole, reports: There was a bias toward anti-spike CD8 responses in VDJdb matching, which missed private and CD4 specificities.

The CDR3 runs to 17 residues. The V gene's germline CDR1 is SEHNR and CDR2 FQNEAQ (reference sequence). V was clipped by 5 bases and J by 0 bases, with 14 bases between them. The V gene is TRBV7-9, the J gene TRBJ2-6; TRBD1 or TRBD2 may be the D gene (5 bases each). The sample taken for sequencing was whole blood. This clonotype was sampled from an adult who was a healthcare worker with PCR-confirmed SARS-CoV-2 infection or an uninfected control (not recorded which). This CDR3 is CASSHAGTPSGANVLTF. The CDR3 DNA follows: TGTGCCAGCAGCCACGCCGGGACCCCCTCTGGGGCCAACGTCCTGACTTTC.